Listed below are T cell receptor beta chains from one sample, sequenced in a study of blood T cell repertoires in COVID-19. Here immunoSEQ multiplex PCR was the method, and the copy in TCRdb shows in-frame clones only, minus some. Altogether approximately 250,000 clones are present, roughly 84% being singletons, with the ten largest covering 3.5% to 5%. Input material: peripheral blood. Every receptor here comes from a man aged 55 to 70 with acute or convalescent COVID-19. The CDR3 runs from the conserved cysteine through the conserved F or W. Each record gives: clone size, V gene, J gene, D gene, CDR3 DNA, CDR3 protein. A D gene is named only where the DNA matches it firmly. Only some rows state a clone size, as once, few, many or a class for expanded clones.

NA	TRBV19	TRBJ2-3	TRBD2	TGTGCCAGTAGTGTAGCGGGGGGGAGCACAGATACGCAGTATTTT	CASSVAGGSTDTQYF
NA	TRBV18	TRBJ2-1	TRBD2	TGTGCCAGCTTCCCGAGTAGCGGGAGATCCAATGAGCAGTTCTTC	CASFPSSGRSNEQFF
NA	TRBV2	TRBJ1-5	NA	TGTGCCAGCCTCAGGGACATCGGCAATCAGCCCCAGCATTTT	CASLRDIGNQPQHF
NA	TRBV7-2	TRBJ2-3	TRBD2	TGTGCCAGCAGCGAATTAGCGGGAGGGCCGAATACGCAGTATTTT	CASSELAGGPNTQYF
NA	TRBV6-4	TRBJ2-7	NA	TGTGCCAGCAGTGACCGGCAGGGCGGAGAGCAGTACTTC	CASSDRQGGEQYF
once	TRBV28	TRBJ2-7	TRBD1	TGTGCCAGCAGAGAACAGGGGGGATGGAACGAGCAGTACTTC	CASREQGGWNEQYF
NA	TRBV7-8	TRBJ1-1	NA	TGTGCCAGCAGCCCAGACATACTGAACACTGAAGCTTTCTTT	CASSPDILNTEAFF
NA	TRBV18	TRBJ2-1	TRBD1	TGTGCCAGCTCACCACCGACAGGGGATCCCTACAATGAGCAGTTCTTC	CASSPPTGDPYNEQFF
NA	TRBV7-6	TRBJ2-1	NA	TGTGCCAGCAGCCCAGGTGGGCAGACTCCTTCGGGGGAGCAGTTCTTC	CASSPGGQTPSGEQFF
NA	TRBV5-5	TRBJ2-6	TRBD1	TGTGCCAGCAGTCACCCCGAGACAGGGGCCTCCCCGGGGGCCAACGTCCTGACTTTC	CASSHPETGASPGANVLTF
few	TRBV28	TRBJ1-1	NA	TGTGCCAGCAGTTTATTAAGGGGGGGGCGCATAACTGAAGCTTTCTTT	CASSLLRGGRITEAFF
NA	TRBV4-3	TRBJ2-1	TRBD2	TGCGCCAGCAGCCAAGATTGGGGGACTAGCTACAATGAGCAGTTCTTC	CASSQDWGTSYNEQFF
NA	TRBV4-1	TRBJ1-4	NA	TGCGCCAGCAGCCAAGGGGAGGGGGGCATACCAACTAATGAAAAACTGTTTTTT	CASSQGEGGIPTNEKLFF
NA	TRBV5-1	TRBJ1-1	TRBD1	TGCGCCAGCAGCCCCTCGACAGGGGCGGGGGTAGCTTTCTTT	CASSPSTGAGVAFF
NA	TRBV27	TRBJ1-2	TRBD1	TGTGCCAGCAGTCCTCGACAGGGATATGGCTACACCTTC	CASSPRQGYGYTF
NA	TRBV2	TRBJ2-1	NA	TGTGCCAGCAGGACGGACAACTCCTACAATGAGCAGTTCTTC	CASRTDNSYNEQFF
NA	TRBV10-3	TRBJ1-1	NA	TGTGCCACCAACAGGGAAGGACGCACTGAAGCTTTCTTT	CATNREGRTEAFF
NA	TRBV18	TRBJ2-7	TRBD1	TGTGCCAGCTCCCTCAGACAGGGCAGCGGCTACGAGCAGTACTTC	CASSLRQGSGYEQYF
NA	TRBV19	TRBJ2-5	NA	TGTGCCAGTAGTATAGCCGCGGCGAAGACCCAGTACTTC	CASSIAAAKTQYF
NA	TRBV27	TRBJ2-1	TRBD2	TGTGCCAGCAGTCCCACGGCGGGAGGCTACAATGAGCAGTTCTTC	CASSPTAGGYNEQFF
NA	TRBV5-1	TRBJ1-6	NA	TGCGCCAGCAGCTTCGGAACTAATAATTCACCCCTCCACTTT	CASSFGTNNSPLHF
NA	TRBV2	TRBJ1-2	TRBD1	TGTGCCAGCAGCCCGACAGGGGGCAATTATGGCTACACCTTC	CASSPTGGNYGYTF
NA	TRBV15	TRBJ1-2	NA	TGTGCCACCAGCAGAGATCCCTCGGGGGGTTCCTATGGCTACACCTTC	CATSRDPSGGSYGYTF
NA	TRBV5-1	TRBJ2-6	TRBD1	TGCGCCAGCAGCTTGCGGACAGGTATTTCCTCTGGGGCCAACGTCCTGACTTTC	CASSLRTGISSGANVLTF
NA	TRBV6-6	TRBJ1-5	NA	TGTGCCAGCAGTACCCTTACGGGGGGCAATCAGCCCCAGCATTTT	CASSTLTGGNQPQHF
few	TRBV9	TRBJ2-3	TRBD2	TGTGCCAGCAGCGTAAGCGGGAGAACAGATACGCAGTATTTT	CASSVSGRTDTQYF
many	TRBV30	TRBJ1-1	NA	TGTGCCTGGAGTCCTTTCCGGGACACTGAAGCTTTCTTT	CAWSPFRDTEAFF
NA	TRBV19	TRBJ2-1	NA	TGTGCCAGTAGTATGGTGGGGGGGCATGAGCAGTTCTTC	CASSMVGGHEQFF
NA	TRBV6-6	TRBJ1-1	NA	TGTGCCACCTCCCTGAACACTGAAGCTTTCTTT	CATSLNTEAFF
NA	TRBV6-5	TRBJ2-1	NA	TGTGCCAGCAGTTACTCCAGGGGCAATGAGCAGTTCTTC	CASSYSRGNEQFF
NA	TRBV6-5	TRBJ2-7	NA	TGTGCCAGCAGTTACGATAGGGGAAAGCAGTACTTC	CASSYDRGKQYF
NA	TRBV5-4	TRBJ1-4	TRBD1	TGTGCCAGTACCCGGGACAGGGGAGAAAAACTGTTTTTT	CASTRDRGEKLFF
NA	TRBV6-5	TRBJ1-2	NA	TGTGCCAGCAGAAATGGGCGAGACGAGGGCTACACCTTC	CASRNGRDEGYTF